The source of this TCR beta chain is a study of beta chain features in type 1 diabetes. TCRB transcripts that were expressed got sequenced, as all of the isolated RNA had been reverse transcribed. Using immunoSEQ multiplex PCR, the repertoire was profiled, and TCRdb retains in-frame clones only, with some absent. The table shows more than 250,000 clones, with roughly 20% occurring only once. A remark on this clone: Its antigen is not known.

Study findings and constraints: For Type 1 diabetes patients, all four CD4+ subsets carried TCRB CDR3s that were moderately but significantly shorter. Sequencing of cDNA might inflate the share of cells that strongly express TCR.

Using CD45RO/CCR7/CD25/CD127/CD95/CD27, CD4+ naive, central memory, regulatory and stem cell-like memory cells were sorted. Trimming cost V 5 bases and J 0 bases, with 13 bases left between them. The CDR3 covers 16 residues. From germline, CDR1 is MDHEN and CDR2 SYDVKM. The TCR sequence derives from a woman aged 40 to 50 with type 1 diabetes. This sequence joins TRBV28 and TRBJ1-4, with D perhaps matching TRBD1 (6 bases). Source material: naive CD4+ T cells from blood. CDR3 in DNA: TGTGCCAGCAGTCCTACAGGGTCGGCAACTAATGAAAAACTGTTTTTT. Translating gives CASSPTGSATNEKLFF.